The text below deals with one T cell receptor beta chain. Its antigen is as yet unknown. The data stem from a study of T cell responses to AZD1222 COVID-19 vaccine. The study, taken as a whole, reports: Among spike-specific TCRs, nearly half reportedly target unmutated variant regions. Dominant at 160-218 and 743-854, vaccine-associated CD4 TCRs also spanned spike.

Here immunoSEQ multiplex PCR was the method, and the copy in TCRdb shows in-frame clones only, minus some. Of 73,000 or so clones in the sample, 60% to 85% were seen once. The starting material was peripheral blood, obtained 28 days after the second AZD1222 dose. This clonotype originated in an adult who received the AZD1222 COVID-19 vaccine.

The CDR3 nucleotides read TGTGCCAGCAGTCCGATGTCAAATAACTATGGCTACACCTTC. This encodes CASSPMSNNYGYTF. The chain carries TRBV6-5 and TRBJ1-2; D uncertain. Trimming pared 5 bases from V and 1 base from J, leaving 11 bases between. CDR1 and CDR2 (germline): MNHEY, SVGAGI. This CDR3 is built from 14 residues.